This TCR beta chain was recovered during a study of blood T cell repertoires in COVID-19. Study in general: The origin of the acute and convalescent COVID-19 samples was the United States, Italy and Spain. The analysed material was cDNA or gDNA that came from T cells, B-cell-depleted T cells, or PBMCs.

Clones were sequenced by immunoSEQ multiplex PCR, and TCRdb holds only the in-frame ones, with some missing. This sample has hundreds of thousands of clones, with nearly 90% found just once. All enrollees were about 18 to 100 years old and from fewer than 25 US areas. The source material was PBMCs or T cells enriched from blood (not recorded which). This sequence originates from a woman younger than 30 with acute COVID-19.

The CDR3, as DNA: TGTGCCAGCAGCCCAAGCTCCCAGGGGCTGGGCTTCCCCCACGAGCAGTACTTC. It codes for CASSPSSQGLGFPHEQYF. The chain joins TRBV7-3 to TRBJ2-7; tentative D call: TRBD1 (6 bases). Germline V gene sequence: CDR1 SGHTA, CDR2 FQGTGA. V was trimmed by 5 bases and J by 5 bases, leaving 28 bases between them. The CDR3 sequence is 18 residues long.